Listed here is a single T cell receptor beta chain. The antigen is undetermined. A junction end diverges from the germline sequence, so it may reflect a read error. For each extraction, RNA and DNA were obtained together from about 21-30 mg of unsorted bulk tissue. Over 80% of the cells in every tumor sample were viable tumor cells. This sample was taken from a study of tumor-infiltrating lymphocytes in primary liver carcinoma. Overall study: Tumors were stage T1-T3 N0M0, roughly 4 to 10 cm across. Study-wide points: Against blood, tumors held a significantly higher top-250-clone fraction (p = 0.039).

Researchers generated TCR beta cDNA from around 0.55 ug of total RNA, relying on a constant-region primer. Libraries of TCR beta came from three nested multiplex PCR rounds with slightly modified ARM-PCR. TRBV1-TRBV30 forward primers paired with a C-beta reverse primer drove the first two PCR rounds, 10 cycles each. TCRdb reprocessed the multiplex PCR reads via MiXCR and lists one record per CDR3 protein. This sample carries 95,000 to 150,000 distinct CDR3 sequences, 50% to 80% of them seen once, and the ten largest clones take 8.4%. Germline V CDR1 and CDR2: SGHNT, YENEEA. This CDR3 has 14 amino acids.

This TCR was sampled from a woman between 55 and 75 years old with primary liver carcinoma and hepatitis B virus infection. Sequences were obtained from liver tumor tissue from sampling region 3. Stated subset: tumor region T3, left-lateral pole. The chain recombines TRBV11-3 with TRBJ2-1; TRBD2 matches at 7 bases. The CDR3 here is CARSSERDYDEQFF. The CDR3 DNA sequence: TGTGCCCGCAGCTCGGAGCGGGACTACGATGAGCAGTTCTTC.